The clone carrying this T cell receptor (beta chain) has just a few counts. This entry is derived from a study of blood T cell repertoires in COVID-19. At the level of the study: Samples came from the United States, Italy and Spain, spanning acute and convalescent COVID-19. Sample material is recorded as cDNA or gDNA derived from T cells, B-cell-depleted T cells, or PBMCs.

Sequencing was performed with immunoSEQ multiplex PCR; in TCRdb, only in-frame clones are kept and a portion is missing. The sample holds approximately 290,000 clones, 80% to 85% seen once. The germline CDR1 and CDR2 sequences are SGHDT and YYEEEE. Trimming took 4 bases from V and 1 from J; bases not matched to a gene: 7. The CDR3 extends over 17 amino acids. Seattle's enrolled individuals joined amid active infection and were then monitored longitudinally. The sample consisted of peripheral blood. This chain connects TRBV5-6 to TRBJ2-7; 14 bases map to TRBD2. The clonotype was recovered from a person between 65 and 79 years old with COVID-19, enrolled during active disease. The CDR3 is CASSRLAGGKGSYEQYF. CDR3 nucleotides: TGTGCCAGCAGCCGACTAGCGGGAGGGAAAGGATCCTACGAGCAGTACTTC.